This TCR beta chain was sequenced in a study of T cells in Graves' hyperthyroidism and ophthalmopathy. Across the whole study: Upon initial diagnosis and before any treatment, peripheral blood was collected. General study findings and limits: Ophthalmopathy was distinguished from stable hyperthyroidism by 13 V-J signatures. Onset of ophthalmopathy came a median 6.5 months after the model predicted it. Expanded thyroid clonotypes (above 0.001) were mostly also found in blood.

CDR3 length: 15 amino acids. Germline loops: CDR1 LNHDA, CDR2 SQIVND (reference sequence). The TCR beta CDR3 regions underwent amplification using RNA transcripts as the source. The HTBI primer set drove a first-round RT-PCR of the TCR CDR3. TCRdb recomputed calls from the multiplex PCR reads with MiXCR, one row per CDR3 protein. The repertoire holds about 400,000 distinct CDR3 sequences, with under 15% as singletons. With respect to this clonotype: Its antigen is undetermined. A much larger clone differs by one base, so this may be a read error.

The receptor was derived from a man between 18 and 29 years old with Graves' ophthalmopathy. The chain is built from TRBV19 and TRBJ1-4; D possibly corresponds to TRBD1 (5 bases). Sequenced: blood. The CDR3 sequence: CASREPPGRNEKLVF. CDR3 sequence (DNA): TGTGCCAGTAGAGAACCTCCAGGGAGAAATGAAAAACTGGTTTTT.